The clone carrying this TCR beta chain has only one observation. The sample comes from a study of blood T cell repertoires in COVID-19. Study summary: PBMCs, B-cell-depleted T cells, or T cells provided the cDNA or gDNA that made up the material.

Original analysis: Cell counts per sample came from amplifying reference gene primers. Profiled with immunoSEQ multiplex PCR; TCRdb holds only in-frame clones, not every one. The V and J calls and clone size come from that table; D and trimming were worked out from the DNA. The table shows 290,000 or so clones, with 65% to 90% occurring only once. This CDR3 has 12 residues. Trimming removed 5 bases from V and 6 bases from J; junction bases left unmatched: 4. Germline CDR1 SNHLY, CDR2 FYNNEI. The sequenced sample consisted of peripheral blood. The gene calls are TRBV2 and TRBJ2-7, with TRBD1 matching over 7 bases. The clonotype comes from a man aged 45-65 years with active or convalescent COVID-19. The chain's CDR3 is CASSTRGFEQYF. CDR3 DNA sequence: TGTGCCAGCAGTACCAGGGGGTTCGAGCAGTACTTC.